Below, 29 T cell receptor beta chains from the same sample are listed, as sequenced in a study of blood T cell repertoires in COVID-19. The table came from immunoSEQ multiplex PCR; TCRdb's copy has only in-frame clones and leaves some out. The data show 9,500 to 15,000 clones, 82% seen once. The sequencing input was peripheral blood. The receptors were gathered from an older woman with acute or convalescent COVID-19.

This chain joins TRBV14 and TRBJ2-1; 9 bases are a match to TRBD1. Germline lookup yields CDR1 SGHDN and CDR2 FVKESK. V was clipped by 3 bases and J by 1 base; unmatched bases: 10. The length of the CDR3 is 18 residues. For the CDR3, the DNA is TGTGCCAGCAGCCAGGTTGAAGGGACAGGGTTATCCTACAATGAGCAGTTCTTC. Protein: CASSQVEGTGLSYNEQFF.

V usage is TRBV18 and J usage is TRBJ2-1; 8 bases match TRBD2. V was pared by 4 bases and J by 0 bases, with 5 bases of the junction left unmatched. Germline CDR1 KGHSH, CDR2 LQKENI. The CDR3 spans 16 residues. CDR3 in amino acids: CASSRTGGSSYNEQFF. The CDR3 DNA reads TGTGCCAGCTCACGTACGGGGGGGAGCTCCTACAATGAGCAGTTCTTC.

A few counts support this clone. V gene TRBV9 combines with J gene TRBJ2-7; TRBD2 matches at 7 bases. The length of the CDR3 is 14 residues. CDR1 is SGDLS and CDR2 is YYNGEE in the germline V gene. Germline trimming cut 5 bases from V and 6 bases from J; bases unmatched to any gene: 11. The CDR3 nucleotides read TGTGCCAGCAGTTCCGGGACTACTTCTTCCGAGCAGTACTTC. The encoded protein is CASSSGTTSSEQYF.

CDR3 coding DNA: TGTGCCAGCAGACCCTCGGTGGGCGCCTACGAGCAGTACTTC. Translation: CASRPSVGAYEQYF. The rearrangement joins TRBV27 to TRBJ2-7; no firm D call. Germline CDR1 is MNHEY and CDR2 is SMNVEV (reference sequence). The CDR3 consists of 14 residues. Trimming shortened V by 6 bases and J by 2 bases, and 14 bases separated the two germline ends.

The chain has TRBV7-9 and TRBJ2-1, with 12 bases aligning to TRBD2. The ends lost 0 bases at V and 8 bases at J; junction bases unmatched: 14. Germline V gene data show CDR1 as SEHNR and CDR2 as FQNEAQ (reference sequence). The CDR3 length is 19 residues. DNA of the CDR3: TGTGCCAGCAGCTTAGCGGGCCTAGCGGGGGGGCGGAGAAGAGATGAGCAGTTCTTC. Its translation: CASSLAGLAGGRRRDEQFF.

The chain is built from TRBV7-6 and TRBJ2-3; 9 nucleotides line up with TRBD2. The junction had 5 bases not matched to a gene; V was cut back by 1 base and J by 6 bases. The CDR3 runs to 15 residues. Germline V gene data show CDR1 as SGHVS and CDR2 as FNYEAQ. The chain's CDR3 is CASSLGLAGTDTQYF. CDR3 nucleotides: TGTGCCAGCAGCTTAGGCCTAGCGGGGACTGATACGCAGTATTTT.

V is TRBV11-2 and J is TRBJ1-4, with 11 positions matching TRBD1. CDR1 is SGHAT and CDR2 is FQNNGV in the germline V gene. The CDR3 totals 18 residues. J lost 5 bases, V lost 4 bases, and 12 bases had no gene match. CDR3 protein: CASSYPGQGVMGNEKLFF. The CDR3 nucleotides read TGTGCCAGCAGCTACCCGGGACAGGGGGTCATGGGGAATGAAAAACTGTTTTTT. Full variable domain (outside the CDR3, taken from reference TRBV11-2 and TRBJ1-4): EAGVAQSPRYKIIEKRQSVAFWCNPISGHATLYWYQQILGQGPKLLIQFQNNGVVDDSQLPKDRFSAERLKGVDSTLKIQPAKLEDSAVYLCASSYPGQGVMGNEKLFFGSGTQLSVL.

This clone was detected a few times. The CDR3 coding sequence is TGTGCCAGCAGTTTACCTAGCCAAGCTTTCTTT. It yields the protein CASSLPSQAFF. The chain uses TRBV12-3 or TRBV12-4 and TRBJ1-1; no definite D call. CDR3 size: 11 residues. Trimming removed 2 bases at V and 9 bases at J, with 7 bases between.

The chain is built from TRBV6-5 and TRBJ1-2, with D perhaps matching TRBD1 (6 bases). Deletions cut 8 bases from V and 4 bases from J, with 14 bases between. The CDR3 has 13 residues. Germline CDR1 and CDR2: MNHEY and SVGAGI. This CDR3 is CASSFIGGYGYTF. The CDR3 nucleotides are TGTGCCAGCTCTTTTATAGGGGGCTATGGCTACACCTTC.

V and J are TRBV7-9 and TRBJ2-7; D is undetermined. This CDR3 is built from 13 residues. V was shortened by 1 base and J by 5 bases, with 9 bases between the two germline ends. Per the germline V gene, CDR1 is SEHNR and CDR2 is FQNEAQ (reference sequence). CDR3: CASSLVGRNEQYF. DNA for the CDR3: TGTGCCAGCAGCTTAGTTGGGCGTAACGAGCAGTACTTC.

The CDR3 here is CASRGTRPNYEQYF. The CDR3 coding sequence is TGTGCCTCCCGGGGGACCCGACCGAACTACGAGCAGTACTTC. The chain carries TRBV28 and TRBJ2-7; possibly TRBD2 for D (6 bases). The CDR3 has 14 amino acids. Trimming pared 11 bases from V and 3 bases from J, leaving 20 bases between. CDR1 MDHEN and CDR2 SYDVKM come from the germline V gene.

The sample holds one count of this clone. CDR3 region: CASSSLTGSGELFF. The DNA of the CDR3 is TGTGCCAGCAGCTCCCTAACGGGTTCCGGGGAGCTGTTTTTT. The rearrangement links TRBV7-3 to TRBJ2-2; D is ambiguous. V dropped 4 bases and J dropped 6 bases, with 12 bases sitting between them. This CDR3 contains 14 residues. The V gene's germline CDR1 is SGHTA and CDR2 FQGTGA.

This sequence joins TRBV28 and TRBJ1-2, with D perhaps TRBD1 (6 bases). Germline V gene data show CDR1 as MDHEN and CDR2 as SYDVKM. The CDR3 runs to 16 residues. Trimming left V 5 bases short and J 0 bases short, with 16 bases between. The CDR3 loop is CASSPARGRTNYGYTF. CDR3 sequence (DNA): TGTGCCAGCAGTCCCGCCAGGGGCAGAACTAACTATGGCTACACCTTC.

Here the CDR3 DNA reads TGTGCCAGCAGCGTAGACCCAGACTCCTACGAGCAGTACTTC. Translating it yields CASSVDPDSYEQYF. This chain connects TRBV9 to TRBJ2-7; D not resolved. From germline, CDR1 is SGDLS and CDR2 YYNGEE. CDR3 size: 14 residues. Deletions cut 0 bases from V and 0 bases from J, with 7 bases between.

Here the CDR3 reads CASSVVSLVGYNEQFF. In DNA form, the CDR3 reads TGTGCCAGCAGCGTAGTATCCCTAGTTGGCTACAATGAGCAGTTCTTC. V usage is TRBV9 and J usage is TRBJ2-1; D call uncertain. CDR1 and CDR2 (germline): SGDLS, YYNGEE. CDR3 length: 16 residues. V lost 0 bases to trimming and J lost 3 bases, with 13 bases between them.

The CDR3 DNA reads as TGTGCCTGGAGTCCTTCGGGGGATCAGCCCCAGCATTTT. Translating gives CAWSPSGDQPQHF. The V gene is TRBV30, the J gene TRBJ1-5; TRBD1 might be the D (5 bases). This CDR3 region has 13 residues. Germline CDR1 reads GTSNPN; CDR2 reads SVGIG (reference sequence). The germline V and J ends were trimmed by 2 bases and 5 bases, with 10 bases remaining between them. The variable domain in full, completed from reference TRBV30 and TRBJ1-5, reads SQTIHQWPATLVQPVGSPLSLECTVEGTSNPNLYWYRQAAGRGLQLLFYSVGIGQISSEVPQNLSASRPQDRQFILSSKKLLLSDSGFYLCAWSPSGDQPQHFGDGTRLSIL.

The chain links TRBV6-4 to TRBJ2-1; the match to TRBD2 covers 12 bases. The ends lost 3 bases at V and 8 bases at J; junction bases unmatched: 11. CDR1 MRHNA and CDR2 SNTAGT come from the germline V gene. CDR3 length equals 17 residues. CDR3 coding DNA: TGTGCCAGCAGTGATGGGGCTAGCGGGGGGGGAATGGATGAGCAGTTCTTC. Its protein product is CASSDGASGGGMDEQFF.

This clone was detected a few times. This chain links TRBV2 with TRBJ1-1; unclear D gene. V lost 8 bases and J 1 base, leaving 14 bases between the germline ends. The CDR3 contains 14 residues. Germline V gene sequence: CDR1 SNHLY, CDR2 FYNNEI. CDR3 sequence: CASSRARPNTEAFF. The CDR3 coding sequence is TGTGCCAGCTCGCGGGCACGGCCGAACACTGAAGCTTTCTTT.

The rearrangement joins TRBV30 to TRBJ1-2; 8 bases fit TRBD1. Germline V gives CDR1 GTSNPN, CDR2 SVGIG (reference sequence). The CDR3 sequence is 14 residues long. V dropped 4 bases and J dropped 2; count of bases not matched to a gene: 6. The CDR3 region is CAWNRDRQNYGYTF. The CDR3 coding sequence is TGTGCCTGGAACAGGGACAGGCAGAACTATGGCTACACCTTC. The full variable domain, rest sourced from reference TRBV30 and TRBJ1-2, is SQTIHQWPATLVQPVGSPLSLECTVEGTSNPNLYWYRQAAGRGLQLLFYSVGIGQISSEVPQNLSASRPQDRQFILSSKKLLLSDSGFYLCAWNRDRQNYGYTFGSGTRLTVV.

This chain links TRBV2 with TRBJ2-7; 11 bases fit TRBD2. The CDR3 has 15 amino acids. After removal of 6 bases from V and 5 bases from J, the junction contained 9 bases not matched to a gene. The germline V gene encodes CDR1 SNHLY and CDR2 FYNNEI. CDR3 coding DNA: TGTGCCAGCAGGGTAACTAGCGGGGGCCCAAACGAGCAGTACTTC. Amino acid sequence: CASRVTSGGPNEQYF.

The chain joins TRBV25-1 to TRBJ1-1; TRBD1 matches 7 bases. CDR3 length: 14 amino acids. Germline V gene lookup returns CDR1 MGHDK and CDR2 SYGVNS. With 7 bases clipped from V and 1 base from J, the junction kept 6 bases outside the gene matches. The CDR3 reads CASTLSGGNTEAFF. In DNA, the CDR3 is TGTGCCAGCACCTTGTCAGGGGGGAACACTGAAGCTTTCTTT.

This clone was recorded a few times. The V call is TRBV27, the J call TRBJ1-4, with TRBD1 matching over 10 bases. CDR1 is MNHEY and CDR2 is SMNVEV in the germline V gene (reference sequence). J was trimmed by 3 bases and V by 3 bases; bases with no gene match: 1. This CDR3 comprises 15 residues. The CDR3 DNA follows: TGTGCCAGCAGTTTGACAGGGGGCCCTAATGAAAAACTGTTTTTT. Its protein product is CASSLTGGPNEKLFF.

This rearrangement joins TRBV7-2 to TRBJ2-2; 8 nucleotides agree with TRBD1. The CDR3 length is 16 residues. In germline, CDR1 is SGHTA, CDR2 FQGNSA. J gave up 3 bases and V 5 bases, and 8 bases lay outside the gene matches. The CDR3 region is CASSPMDRVDTGELFF. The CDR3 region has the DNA TGTGCCAGCAGCCCAATGGACAGGGTAGACACCGGGGAGCTGTTTTTT.

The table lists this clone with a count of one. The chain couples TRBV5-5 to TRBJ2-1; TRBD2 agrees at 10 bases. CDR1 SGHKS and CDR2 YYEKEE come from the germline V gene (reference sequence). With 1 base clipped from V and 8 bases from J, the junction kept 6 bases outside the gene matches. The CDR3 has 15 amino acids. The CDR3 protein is CASSLFERGGYEQFF. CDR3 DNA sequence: TGTGCCAGCAGCTTGTTTGAGCGGGGGGGATATGAGCAGTTCTTC.

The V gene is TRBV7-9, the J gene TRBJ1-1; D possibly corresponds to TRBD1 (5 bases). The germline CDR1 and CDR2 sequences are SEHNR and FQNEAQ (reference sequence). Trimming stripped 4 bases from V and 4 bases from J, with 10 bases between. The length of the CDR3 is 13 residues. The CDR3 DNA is TGTGCCAGCAGCTATCAAGGGGTCACTGAAGCTTTCTTT. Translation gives CASSYQGVTEAFF.

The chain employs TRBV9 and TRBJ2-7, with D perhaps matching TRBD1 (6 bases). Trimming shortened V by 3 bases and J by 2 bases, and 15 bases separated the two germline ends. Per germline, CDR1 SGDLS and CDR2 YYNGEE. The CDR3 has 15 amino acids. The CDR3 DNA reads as TGTGCCAGCAGCGCTCAGGGGTGGGGGCCCTACGAGCAGTACTTC. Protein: CASSAQGWGPYEQYF.

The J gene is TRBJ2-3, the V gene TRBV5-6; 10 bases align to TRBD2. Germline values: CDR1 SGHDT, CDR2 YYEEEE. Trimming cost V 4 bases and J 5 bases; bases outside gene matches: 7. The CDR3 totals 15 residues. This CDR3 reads CASSRSSGGRDTQYF. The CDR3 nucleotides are TGTGCCAGCAGCCGCTCTAGCGGGGGACGAGATACGCAGTATTTT. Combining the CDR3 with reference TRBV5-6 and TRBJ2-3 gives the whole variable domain DAGVTQSPTHLIKTRGQQVTLRCSPKSGHDTVSWYQQALGQGPQFIFQYYEEEERQRGNFPDRFSGHQFPNYSSELNVNALLLGDSALYLCASSRSSGGRDTQYFGPGTRLTVL.

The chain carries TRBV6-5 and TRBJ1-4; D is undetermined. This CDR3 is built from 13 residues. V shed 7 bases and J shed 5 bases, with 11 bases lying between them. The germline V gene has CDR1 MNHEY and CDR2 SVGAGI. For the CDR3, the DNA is TGTGCCAGCATTCTATCCCGGAATGAAAAACTGTTTTTT. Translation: CASILSRNEKLFF.

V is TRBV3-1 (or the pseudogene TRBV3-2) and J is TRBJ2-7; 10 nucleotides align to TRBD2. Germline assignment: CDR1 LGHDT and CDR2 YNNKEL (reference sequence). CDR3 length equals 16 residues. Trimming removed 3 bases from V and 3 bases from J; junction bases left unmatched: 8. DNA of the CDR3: TGTGCCAGCAGCCAGGGTCCACTAGCGGGGATCTACGAGCAGTACTTC. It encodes CASSQGPLAGIYEQYF.